These T cell receptor beta chains were read from a single sample in a study of liver allograft versus peripheral blood T cells. TCRdb re-called the reads through MiXCR, storing one row per CDR3 protein. This sample has about 8,400 distinct CDR3 sequences; 17% occur once, and the top ten carry roughly 4.4%. These receptors originate from a human patient who had a liver transplant. Some T cells may trace back to the graft donor. Each CDR3 is given with its conserved first and last residue. Each record gives: V gene, clone size, J gene, D gene, CDR3 DNA, CDR3 protein. A D gene is named only where the DNA matches it firmly. Not all rows give a size; the values are once, few, many and, for expanded clones, a class.

V: TRBV3-1
size: once
J: TRBJ1-2
D: -
DNA: TGTGCCAGCAGCTACTCAAAGGAAGGCTACACCTTC
CDR3: CASSYSKEGYTF

V: TRBV28
size: medium-sized
J: TRBJ1-4
D: -
DNA: TGTGCCAGCAGTTGGGGCGTTGAAAAACTGTTTTTT
CDR3: CASSWGVEKLFF

V: TRBV7-3
size: many
J: TRBJ2-7
D: -
DNA: TGTGCCAGCAGCTTAGGAGGCGGCGGGAACAGCTACGAGCAGTACTTC
CDR3: CASSLGGGGNSYEQYF

V: TRBV28
size: medium-sized
J: TRBJ2-1
D: -
DNA: TGTGCTACTCGGGAGTACCGAGCCAATGAGCAGTTCTTC
CDR3: CATREYRANEQFF

V: TRBV27
size: -
J: TRBJ2-1
D: -
DNA: TGTGCCAGCAGTTTGAGGGACAATGAGCAGTTCTTC
CDR3: CASSLRDNEQFF

V: TRBV19
size: medium-sized
J: TRBJ2-1
D: TRBD2
DNA: TGTGCCAGTAGTATACAGCGGGAGGTGGGGAATGAGCAGTTCTTC
CDR3: CASSIQREVGNEQFF

V: TRBV29-1
size: medium-sized
J: TRBJ2-3
D: TRBD2
DNA: TGCAGCGTTGTGGGGCTAGCGGGGGAAAGCACAGATACGCAGTATTTT
CDR3: CSVVGLAGESTDTQYF

V: TRBV18
size: medium-sized
J: TRBJ1-1
D: -
DNA: TGTGCCAGCTCACCGAGTGGGGGAAGCACTGAAGCTTTCTTT
CDR3: CASSPSGGSTEAFF

V: TRBV12-3/TRBV12-4
size: -
J: TRBJ2-7
D: TRBD1
DNA: TGTGCCAGCAGTCCCGCCCGGACAGGGGGCAACTACGAGCAGTACTTC
CDR3: CASSPARTGGNYEQYF

V: TRBV20-1
size: many
J: TRBJ1-6
D: TRBD1
DNA: TGCAGTGCCCAGGGGGCAGGGAATTCACCCCTCCACTTT
CDR3: CSAQGAGNSPLHF

V: TRBV5-6
size: -
J: TRBJ1-2
D: -
DNA: TGCGCCAGCAGCTTGGCGCAAATGTATGGCCACACCTTC
CDR3: CASSLAQMYGHTF

V: TRBV6-6
size: medium-sized
J: TRBJ1-3
D: -
DNA: TGTGCCAGCAGCAAGGACTTCTCTGGAAACACCATATATTTT
CDR3: CASSKDFSGNTIYF

V: TRBV5-1
size: -
J: TRBJ1-5
D: TRBD1
DNA: TGCGCCAGCAGCTTAGGGGGCGTCAATCAGCCCCAGCATTTT
CDR3: CASSLGGVNQPQHF

V: TRBV19
size: medium-sized
J: TRBJ2-1
D: -
DNA: TGTGCCAGTAGTATAGGTCTCAGAAACAATGAGCAGTTCTTC
CDR3: CASSIGLRNNEQFF

V: TRBV5-1
size: -
J: TRBJ2-5
D: -
DNA: TGCGCCAGCAGCTTGGGGACTTCCCAAGAGACCCAGTACTTC
CDR3: CASSLGTSQETQYF

V: TRBV9
size: -
J: TRBJ2-5
D: -
DNA: TGTGCCAGCAGCGCGTCGGGCCAAGAGACCCAGTACTTC
CDR3: CASSASGQETQYF

V: TRBV6-2/TRBV6-3
size: medium-sized
J: TRBJ1-2
D: -
DNA: TGTGCCAGCAGGCGGACTGAATATGGCTACACCTTC
CDR3: CASRRTEYGYTF

V: TRBV28
size: medium-sized
J: TRBJ1-2
D: -
DNA: TGTGCCAGCAGCTCTGGCCAGAGCTATGGCTACACCTTC
CDR3: CASSSGQSYGYTF

V: TRBV19
size: -
J: TRBJ2-3
D: -
DNA: TGTGCCAGTAGTATGGGCAGGGGGGCAGATACGCAGTATTTT
CDR3: CASSMGRGADTQYF

V: TRBV5-1
size: few
J: TRBJ1-5
D: TRBD1
DNA: TGTGCCAGACCAGGGGGGGACATGAGCCAGCCCCAGCATTTT
CDR3: CARPGGDMSQPQHF

V: TRBV20-1
size: -
J: TRBJ2-3
D: -
DNA: TGCAGTGGCTCAACCGGCGGGGGCACAGATACGCAGTATTTT
CDR3: CSGSTGGGTDTQYF

V: TRBV20-1
size: -
J: TRBJ2-7
D: -
DNA: TGCAGTGCTAGAGGCGGAAATACCTACGAGCAGTACTTC
CDR3: CSARGGNTYEQYF

V: TRBV9
size: medium-sized
J: TRBJ2-2
D: TRBD1
DNA: TGTGCCAGCAGCGTCCGGGACAGGGGGCGGAGCGGGGAGCTGTTTTTT
CDR3: CASSVRDRGRSGELFF

V: TRBV20-1
size: medium-sized
J: TRBJ1-5
D: TRBD1
DNA: TGCAGTGCTATTACGACAGGGGGCTTGGATCAGCCCCAGCATTTT
CDR3: CSAITTGGLDQPQHF

V: TRBV7-9
size: many
J: TRBJ1-2
D: -
DNA: TGTGCCAGCAGCTTAGGTGAGGATTCCCACTATGGCTACACCTTC
CDR3: CASSLGEDSHYGYTF

V: TRBV12-3/TRBV12-4
size: few
J: TRBJ2-7
D: -
DNA: TGTGCCAGCAGTCGAGGCCCCTACGAGCAGTACTTC
CDR3: CASSRGPYEQYF

V: TRBV18
size: medium-sized
J: TRBJ2-4
D: TRBD1
DNA: TGTGCCAGCTCACAGAACACAGGGGGCGGAAACATTCAGTACTTC
CDR3: CASSQNTGGGNIQYF

V: TRBV28
size: medium-sized
J: TRBJ1-2
D: TRBD1
DNA: TGTGCCAGCAGTCAGGACAGGAGATATGGCTACACCTTC
CDR3: CASSQDRRYGYTF

V: TRBV19
size: medium-sized
J: TRBJ1-2
D: -
DNA: TGTGCCAGTAGTATAGACAGGGGCTATGGCTACACCTTC
CDR3: CASSIDRGYGYTF

V: TRBV19
size: medium-sized
J: TRBJ1-2
D: -
DNA: TGTGCCAGTAGCGGGGACACTGGAAACTATGGCTACACCTTC
CDR3: CASSGDTGNYGYTF

V: TRBV28
size: many
J: TRBJ1-2
D: -
DNA: TGTGCCAGCAGTTGGAACAGGGAAAACTATGGCTACACCTTC
CDR3: CASSWNRENYGYTF

V: TRBV24-1
size: few
J: TRBJ1-1
D: TRBD1
DNA: TGTGCCACCAGTGATTTGAACGCAGGGGGCACTGAAGCTTTCTTT
CDR3: CATSDLNAGGTEAFF

V: TRBV18
size: medium-sized
J: TRBJ1-5
D: -
DNA: TGTGCCAGCTCAGCAACGGGGCAGAGCAATCAGCCCCAGCATTTT
CDR3: CASSATGQSNQPQHF

V: TRBV7-9
size: few
J: TRBJ1-1
D: -
DNA: TGTGCCAGCAGCTTCGAGTTTAACACTGAAGCTTTCTTT
CDR3: CASSFEFNTEAFF

V: TRBV12-3/TRBV12-4
size: medium-sized
J: TRBJ1-2
D: TRBD1
DNA: TGTGCCAGCAGTACCGGGACAGATGGCTACACCTTC
CDR3: CASSTGTDGYTF